The clone carrying this T cell receptor beta chain was seen repeatedly, ten times or more. The source of the sample is a study of T cells in Graves' hyperthyroidism and ophthalmopathy. RNA transcripts gave rise to amplified TCR beta CDR3 regions. A first-round RT-PCR of the TCR CDR3 used the HTBI primer set. TCRdb recomputed calls from the multiplex PCR reads with MiXCR, one row per CDR3 protein. Among about 320,000 distinct CDR3 sequences listed, roughly 15% were seen once. J gave up 5 bases and V 7 bases, and 12 bases lay outside the gene matches. Germline lookup yields CDR1 MNHEY and CDR2 SMNVEV (reference sequence). The CDR3 spans 16 residues.

What was sequenced was blood. The sequence was collected from a man aged 25 to 40 with Graves' hyperthyroidism. This rearrangement joins TRBV27 to TRBJ2-1, with 9 bases fitting TRBD2. The CDR3 DNA is TGTGCCAGCAAAGATAGCGGGAGAACTCCCCACAATGAGCAGTTCTTC. Translated: CASKDSGRTPHNEQFF.